A single sample gave rise to the 18 T cell receptor beta chains below, sequenced in a study of blood T cell repertoires in COVID-19. This table comes from immunoSEQ multiplex PCR, and its TCRdb copy is limited to in-frame clones, with some not included. The table includes under 250,000 clones, 65% to 85% detected once. Sequencing was carried out using peripheral blood. These TCRs come from a woman aged 25-40 years who had recovered from COVID-19.

The J gene is TRBJ1-1, the V gene TRBV30, with 9 bases matching TRBD1. Trimming removed 1 base from V and 5 bases from J; junction bases left unmatched: 11. The V gene's germline CDR1 is GTSNPN and CDR2 SVGIG (reference sequence). CDR3 length: 16 residues. In DNA, the CDR3 is TGTGCCTGGAGTGATGGACAGGGGATTGGGGCGACTGAAGCTTTCTTT. It specifies CAWSDGQGIGATEAFF.

This clone was observed a handful of times. The rearrangement joins TRBV12-3 or TRBV12-4 to TRBJ1-4; D remains unclear. V was cut by 7 bases and J by 3 bases, with 9 bases left in between. CDR3 length: 13 amino acids. The CDR3 sequence: CASTTDANEKLFF. The CDR3 nucleotides are TGTGCCAGCACTACCGATGCTAATGAAAAACTGTTTTTT.

V usage is TRBV6-1 and J usage is TRBJ2-2; D might be TRBD2 (5 bases). Per germline, CDR1 MNHNS and CDR2 SASEGT. Deletions cut 4 bases from V and 4 bases from J, with 19 bases between. The CDR3 covers 17 residues. As DNA, the CDR3 is TGTGCCAGCAGTGTTCGGGGAGCCGGAGGATCCACCGGGGAGCTGTTTTTT. It translates to CASSVRGAGGSTGELFF.

J is TRBJ2-5 and V is TRBV7-8, with 11 bases lining up with TRBD2. This CDR3 contains 17 residues. Germline trimming cut 0 bases from V and 1 base from J; bases unmatched to any gene: 4. Germline V gene lookup returns CDR1 SGHVS and CDR2 FQNEAQ. CDR3 sequence (DNA): TGTGCCAGCAGCTTAGCTTCTAGCGGGGGGTCCCAAGAGACCCAGTACTTC. Its translation: CASSLASSGGSQETQYF.

This sequence joins TRBV27 and TRBJ2-3; 9 nucleotides agree with TRBD2. The germline CDR1 and CDR2 sequences are MNHEY and SMNVEV (reference sequence). The CDR3 sequence is 17 residues long. V was clipped by 0 bases and J by 4 bases; unmatched bases: 8. The CDR3 nucleotides read TGTGCCAGCAGTTTATCTTGGTCTAGCGGGATTGCAGATACGCAGTATTTT. This codes for CASSLSWSSGIADTQYF.

The V call is TRBV30, the J call TRBJ1-1; D is possibly TRBD1 (5 bases). CDR1 and CDR2 (germline): GTSNPN, SVGIG (reference sequence). Trimming left V 3 bases short and J 1 base short, with 9 bases between. The CDR3 is 13 residues long. CDR3 DNA sequence: TGTGCCTGGAGCCCTACAGGGAACACTGAAGCTTTCTTT. Translation gives CAWSPTGNTEAFF.

The chain has TRBV30 and TRBJ2-5; no firm D call. The V end lost 1 base, the J end lost 4 bases, and 4 bases lay between the germline ends. The CDR3 loop spans 11 amino acids. Germline V lookup: CDR1 GTSNPN, CDR2 SVGIG (reference sequence). For the CDR3, the DNA is TGTGCCTGGAGTGGGCCAGAGACCCAGTACTTC. This translates into CAWSGPETQYF.

The gene calls are TRBV24-1 and TRBJ2-5; 9 nucleotides agree with TRBD1. The CDR3 covers 15 residues. CDR1 is KGHDR and CDR2 is SFDVKD in the germline V gene. The trim removed 4 bases at V and 2 bases at J, leaving 4 bases unmatched. CDR3 in amino acids: CATSDAGTGQETQYF. The CDR3 nucleotides are TGTGCCACCAGTGACGCCGGGACAGGGCAAGAGACCCAGTACTTC.

V usage is TRBV3-1 (or the pseudogene TRBV3-2) and J usage is TRBJ1-1; 8 bases are a match to TRBD1. Germline V CDR1 and CDR2: LGHDT, YNNKEL (reference sequence). There are 16 residues in the CDR3. V lost 0 bases and J lost 5; bases outside the gene matches: 8. CDR3 region: CASSQDIGQGWTEAFF. The CDR3 coding sequence is TGTGCCAGCAGCCAAGATATAGGACAGGGATGGACTGAAGCTTTCTTT.

The V call is TRBV4-1, the J call TRBJ2-3, with D maybe TRBD2 (5 bases). The CDR3 spans 14 residues. Trimming removed 0 bases from V and 5 bases from J, with 9 bases in between. Germline CDR1 reads MGHRA; CDR2 reads YSYEKL. The CDR3 DNA reads as TGCGCCAGCAGCCAAGATCACCGGGGAGATACGCAGTATTTT. Its translation: CASSQDHRGDTQYF.

As regards this clone: A junction boundary mismatches the germline segment, possibly from a read error. This sequence joins TRBV10-3 and TRBJ1-6, with 7 bases that match TRBD1. Looked up from germline, CDR1 is ENHRY and CDR2 is SYGVKD. The CDR3 length is 15 residues. The DNA of the CDR3 is TGTGCCATCAGTCGGACAGGCTCCGATAATTCACCCCTCCACTTT. This codes for CAISRTGSDNSPLHF.

The chain carries TRBV18 and TRBJ2-5; tentative D call: TRBD2 (7 bases). V dropped 2 bases and J dropped 5 bases, with 36 bases sitting between them. CDR1 is KGHSH, CDR2 LQKENI, per germline. CDR3 length: 22 residues. CDR3 nucleotides: TGTGCCAGCTCACCAGGAGGGGCGGGGGATGGGGGCGACCAGGTAGTGTGGGAGACCCAGTACTTC. Encoded protein: CASSPGGAGDGGDQVVWETQYF.

The chain joins TRBV5-1 to TRBJ2-3; 11 bases map to TRBD2. The germline gives CDR1 SGHRS, CDR2 YFSETQ. The J segment lost 0 bases and the V segment lost 3 bases, leaving 3 bases of the junction unmatched. The CDR3 contains 16 residues. The CDR3 reads CASSSWTSGSTDTQYF. The CDR3 nucleotides are TGCGCCAGCAGCTCCTGGACTAGCGGGAGCACAGATACGCAGTATTTT. The full variable domain, with the rest looked up from reference TRBV5-1 and TRBJ2-3, is KAGVTQTPRYLIKTRGQQVTLSCSPISGHRSVSWYQQTPGQGLQFLFEYFSETQRNKGNFPGRFSGRQFSNSRSEMNVSTLELGDSALYLCASSSWTSGSTDTQYFGPGTRLTVL.

The chain recombines TRBV3-1 (or the pseudogene TRBV3-2) with TRBJ1-6; 9 bases align to TRBD1. The CDR3 consists of 16 residues. V lost 0 bases to trimming and J lost 10 bases; unmatched junction nucleotides: 7. Per germline, CDR1 LGHDT and CDR2 YNNKEL (reference sequence). DNA for the CDR3: TGTGCCAGCAGCCAAGATCTAGGGGACAGGGTCTCACCCCTCCACTTT. This translates into CASSQDLGDRVSPLHF.

The chain has TRBV19 and TRBJ2-5; 11 bases map to TRBD2. The germline V gene has CDR1 LNHDA and CDR2 SQIVND (reference sequence). The CDR3 has 14 amino acids. Trimming cost V 3 bases and J 4 bases; bases outside gene matches: 1. The CDR3 here is CASSMTSGTETQYF. CDR3 coding DNA: TGTGCCAGTAGTATGACTAGCGGGACAGAGACCCAGTACTTC.

This clone has only one observation. The rearrangement links TRBV28 to TRBJ1-3, with D possibly matching TRBD1 (5 bases). CDR3 size: 16 residues. Germline values: CDR1 MDHEN, CDR2 SYDVKM. V lost 6 bases to trimming and J lost 2 bases, with 17 bases between them. The CDR3 DNA is TGTGCCAGCAGCCCTAATTTCGGAGGGGCTGGAAACACCATATATTTT. As protein: CASSPNFGGAGNTIYF.

This clone showed up just a few times. V usage is TRBV30 and J usage is TRBJ2-1; D perhaps matches TRBD1 (8 bases). Germline V lookup: CDR1 GTSNPN, CDR2 SVGIG (reference sequence). Trimming took 2 bases from V and 7 from J, leaving 15 bases between them. There are 14 residues in the CDR3. CDR3 sequence reads: CAWSLIQGGNEQFF. Written as DNA, the CDR3 is TGTGCCTGGAGTTTGATACAGGGGGGGAATGAGCAGTTCTTC.

This sequence joins TRBV24-1 and TRBJ2-5, with 8 bases matching TRBD2. With V trimmed by 3 bases and J by 0 bases, 20 bases remained unmatched. The CDR3 consists of 21 residues. The V gene's germline CDR1 is KGHDR and CDR2 SFDVKD. The CDR3 bases are TGTGCCACCAGTGATCCCTCCCTTAGCGGGGAGTTTAGGGGATACCAAGAGACCCAGTACTTC. Protein sequence: CATSDPSLSGEFRGYQETQYF.